This T cell receptor beta chain was documented in a study of ipilimumab plus nivolumab after autologous stem cell transplantation. Study in general: Typical patient got four to six ipilimumab doses and fewer than 10 nivolumab doses (median). General study points: TCR repertoire, Treg phenotype and gut microbiota reportedly support more study of this approach.

V lost 4 bases and J lost 1, with 11 bases in between. The CDR3 totals 14 residues. CDR1 and CDR2 (germline): SGHRS, YFSETQ. Starting 14 to 28 days after autologous transplant, ipilimumab 1 mg/kg was given. Through week 26, nivolumab 3 mg/kg IV was given weeks 1, 4, 7, 10, then biweekly. Details on this clone: The antigen is not known.

Assay: immunoSEQ multiplex PCR; the TCRdb copy retains only in-frame clones and omits some. The repertoire consists of fewer than 15,000 clones, with about four fifths occurring once and the leading ten covering 10%. The input for sequencing was PBMCs, taken in a trial of ipilimumab plus nivolumab as post-transplant consolidation. The sequence was collected from a male donor with primary mediastinal lymphoma. This rearrangement joins TRBV5-1 to TRBJ1-1; tentative D call: TRBD1 (5 bases). The CDR3 region is CASSPGTANTEAFF. As DNA, the CDR3 is TGCGCCAGCAGCCCCGGGACGGCGAACACTGAAGCTTTCTTT.